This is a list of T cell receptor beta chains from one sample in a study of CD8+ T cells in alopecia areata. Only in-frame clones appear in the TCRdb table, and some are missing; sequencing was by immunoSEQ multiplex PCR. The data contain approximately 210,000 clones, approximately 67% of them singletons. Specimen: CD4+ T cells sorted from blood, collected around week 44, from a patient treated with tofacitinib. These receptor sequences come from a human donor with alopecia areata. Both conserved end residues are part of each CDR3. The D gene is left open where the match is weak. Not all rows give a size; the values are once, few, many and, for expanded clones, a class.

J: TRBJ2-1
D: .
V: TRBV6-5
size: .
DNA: TGTGCCAGCAGCCCCAGGTCGGGATTCGGATTCTTC
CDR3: CASSPRSGFGFF

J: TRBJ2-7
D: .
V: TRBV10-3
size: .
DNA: TGTGCCATCAGTGAAGGCAGCCCATCCTACGAGCAGTACTTC
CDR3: CAISEGSPSYEQYF

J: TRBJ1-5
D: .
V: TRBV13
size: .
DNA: TGTGCCAGCAGCTTAGGGCAGCCCCAGCATTTT
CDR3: CASSLGQPQHF

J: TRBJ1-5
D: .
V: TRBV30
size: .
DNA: TGTGCCTGGAGCCAGGGGCAGAGATATCAGCCCCAGCATTTT
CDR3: CAWSQGQRYQPQHF

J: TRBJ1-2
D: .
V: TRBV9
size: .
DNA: TGTGCCAGCAGCGGCGGACACTCCAGGGATGGCTACACCTTC
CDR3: CASSGGHSRDGYTF

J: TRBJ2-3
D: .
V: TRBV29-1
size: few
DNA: TGCAGCGCGGGGGGCCCATCAGATACGCAGTATTTT
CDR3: CSAGGPSDTQYF

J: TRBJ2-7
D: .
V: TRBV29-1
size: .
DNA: TGCAGCGTTGCGAAGGGGACGACCCTCTACGAGCAGTACTTC
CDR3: CSVAKGTTLYEQYF

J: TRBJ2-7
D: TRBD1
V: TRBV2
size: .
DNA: TGTGCCAGCAGGACTACTGGGGACAGGGGAAGGCTGGTGCAGTACTTC
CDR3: CASRTTGDRGRLVQYF

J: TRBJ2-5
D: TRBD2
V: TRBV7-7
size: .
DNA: TGTGCCAGCAGCTTTAGCGGGGGGGCCTCTCGAGAGACCCAGTACTTC
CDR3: CASSFSGGASRETQYF

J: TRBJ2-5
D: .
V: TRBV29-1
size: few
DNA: TGCAGCGCTGGTCGGGGGATGGGAGAGACCCAGTACTTC
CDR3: CSAGRGMGETQYF

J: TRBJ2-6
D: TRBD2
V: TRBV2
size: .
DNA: TGTGCCACCCTAGCGGTGAAATTCTCTGGGGCCAACGTCCTGACTTTC
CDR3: CATLAVKFSGANVLTF

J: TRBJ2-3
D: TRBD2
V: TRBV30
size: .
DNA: TGTGCCTGGAGGACGGGACTACCAACAGATACGCAGTATTTT
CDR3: CAWRTGLPTDTQYF

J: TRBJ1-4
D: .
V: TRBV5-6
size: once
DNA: TGTGCCAGCAGCCTCGGACAGAATAATGAAAAACTGTTTTTT
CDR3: CASSLGQNNEKLFF

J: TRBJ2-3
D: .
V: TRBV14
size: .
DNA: TGTGCCAGCAGCCAGGTTGGGACGGCGCAGTATTTT
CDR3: CASSQVGTAQYF

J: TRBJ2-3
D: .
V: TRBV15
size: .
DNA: TGTGCCACCAGCGAGGAACGGGGGGCCAGCACAGATACGCAGTATTTT
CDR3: CATSEERGASTDTQYF

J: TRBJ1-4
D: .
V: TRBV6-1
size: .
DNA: TGTGCCAGCAGTGTCGACCCCGGGGGTGAAAAACTGTTTTTT
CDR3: CASSVDPGGEKLFF

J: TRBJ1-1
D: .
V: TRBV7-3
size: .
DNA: TGTGCCAGCAGCTTAATCTCGCGGGCTGAAGCTTTCTTT
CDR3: CASSLISRAEAFF

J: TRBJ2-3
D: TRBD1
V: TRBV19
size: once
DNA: TGTGCCAGTAGTAGACAGGGAATCCCGCAGTATTTT
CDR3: CASSRQGIPQYF

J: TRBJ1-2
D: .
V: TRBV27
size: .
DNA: TGTGCCAGCAGTTTATCGAAATCGATGTCGGCAGGGCCCTTCTATGGCTACACCTTC
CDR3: CASSLSKSMSAGPFYGYTF

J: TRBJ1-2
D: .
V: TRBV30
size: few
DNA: TGTGCCTGGAAAGGGAGGGGAAACTATGGCTACACCTTC
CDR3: CAWKGRGNYGYTF

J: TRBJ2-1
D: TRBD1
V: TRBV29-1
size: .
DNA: TGCAGCGTCTCAGGGGGAACCTCCTACAATGAGCAGTTCTTC
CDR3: CSVSGGTSYNEQFF

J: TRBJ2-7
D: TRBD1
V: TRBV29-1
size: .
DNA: TGCAGCGCTGCTCGGGACAGGGCTTACGAGCAGTACTTC
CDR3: CSAARDRAYEQYF

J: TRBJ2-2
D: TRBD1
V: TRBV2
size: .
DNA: TGTGCCAGCAGCTACAGGGGGCAGGACACCGGGGAGCTGTTTTTT
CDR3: CASSYRGQDTGELFF

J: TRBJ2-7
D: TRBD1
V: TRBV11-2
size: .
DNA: TGTGCCAGCAGCCGGGACAGGGGCTCCTACGAGCAGTACTTC
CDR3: CASSRDRGSYEQYF